This T cell receptor beta chain was sequenced during a study of T cell changes during pregnancy in multiple sclerosis. V lost 2 bases, J lost 3 bases, and 0 bases stayed unmatched. Germline CDR1 reads KGHSH; CDR2 reads LQKENI. CDR3 length: 15 amino acids. Profiled with immunoSEQ multiplex PCR; TCRdb holds only in-frame clones, not every one. Of about 70,000 clones in the sample, about 94% were seen once. This sequence was found in a female donor with multiple sclerosis, enrolled in a pregnancy study. Specimen: peripheral blood, collected in the third trimester of pregnancy. The chain recombines TRBV18 with TRBJ2-1, with 11 bases fitting TRBD2. Here the CDR3 reads CASSPGTSGYNEQFF. The CDR3 bases are TGTGCCAGCTCACCAGGGACTAGCGGCTACAATGAGCAGTTCTTC.